The 13 T cell receptor beta chains in this list originate from one sample, sequenced in a study of identical twins. TCRdb redid the calling of the 5' RACE reads with MiXCR, one entry per CDR3 protein. Here the sample spans 400,000 to 550,000 distinct CDR3 sequences, 20% to 25% being singletons. These data were also reused for a study on T cells expressing NK-cell markers.

What was sequenced was CD4+ T cells sorted from blood. These receptors all come from a woman younger than 35 in good health.

This chain connects TRBV20-1 to TRBJ2-1; 12 positions match TRBD2. The CDR3 loop spans 15 amino acids. Trimming cost V 2 bases and J 7 bases; bases outside gene matches: 6. Germline V gene lookup returns CDR1 DFQATT and CDR2 SNEGSKA (reference sequence). Here the CDR3 DNA reads TGCAGTGCTAGACCAAGGACTAGCGGGAAGAATGAGCAGTTCTTC. Translation gives CSARPRTSGKNEQFF.

V usage is TRBV11-2 and J usage is TRBJ2-3; 9 bases map to TRBD1. The CDR3 spans 16 residues. Germline values: CDR1 SGHAT, CDR2 FQNNGV. Germline trimming cut 5 bases from V and 2 bases from J; bases unmatched to any gene: 8. CDR3 sequence reads: CASSEGLQGATDTQYF. The CDR3 bases are TGTGCCAGCAGCGAAGGATTACAGGGGGCCACAGATACGCAGTATTTT.

The chain links TRBV7-9 to TRBJ2-5; 8 positions match TRBD2. The CDR3 spans 17 residues. Trimming took 2 bases from V and 5 from J; bases not matched to a gene: 13. CDR1 and CDR2 from the germline V gene are SEHNR and FQNEAQ (reference sequence). In nucleotides, the CDR3 is TGTGCCAGCAGCTTATCAAGCGGGGGCCTACCCAGGGAGACCCAGTACTTC. Its translation is CASSLSSGGLPRETQYF.

The chain carries TRBV20-1 and TRBJ2-3; TRBD2 matches 8 bases. This CDR3 has 13 residues. Germline assignment: CDR1 DFQATT and CDR2 SNEGSKA (reference sequence). The V and J ends lost 5 bases and 2 bases, in that order; junction bases with no gene match: 3. Written as DNA, the CDR3 is TGCAGTGCTGAAGCGGGGGTCACAGATACGCAGTATTTT. This translates into CSAEAGVTDTQYF.

V usage is TRBV4-2 and J usage is TRBJ2-7, with D possibly being TRBD2 (6 bases). V was clipped by 1 base and J by 6 bases, with 13 bases between them. CDR1 and CDR2 (germline): LGHNA, YNFKEQ. The CDR3 is 14 amino acids. This chain's CDR3 is CASSQGGTASEQYF. CDR3 DNA: TGTGCCAGCAGCCAAGGCGGGACTGCCAGCGAGCAGTACTTC.

V gene TRBV15 combines with J gene TRBJ2-3; 8 bases map to TRBD2. The trim removed 5 bases at V and 0 bases at J, leaving 13 bases unmatched. There are 18 residues in the CDR3. Germline assignment: CDR1 LNHNV and CDR2 YYDKDF (reference sequence). The chain's CDR3 is CATSPQAGATPSTDTQYF. For the CDR3, the DNA is TGTGCCACCAGCCCCCAAGCGGGGGCGACCCCTAGCACAGATACGCAGTATTTT.

The gene calls are TRBV20-1 and TRBJ2-4; maybe TRBD1 (5 bases). CDR1 DFQATT and CDR2 SNEGSKA come from the germline V gene (reference sequence). The CDR3 consists of 16 residues. Trimming pared 0 bases from V and 9 bases from J, leaving 21 bases between. The CDR3 DNA reads as TGCAGTGCTAGAGAGAAGGGGTTGGGGTTTTTTGGCATTCAGTACTTC. It encodes CSAREKGLGFFGIQYF.

This clonotype has only a few counts. CDR3 in DNA: TGCGCCAGCAGCCAAGGTAGCGGGAGTACAGATACGCAGTATTTT. As protein: CASSQGSGSTDTQYF. The rearrangement links TRBV4-3 to TRBJ2-3; TRBD2 matches 9 bases. The CDR3 is 15 amino acids. Germline loops: CDR1 LGHNA, CDR2 YSLEER. V was clipped by 1 base and J by 3 bases; unmatched bases: 2.

This clonotype was observed a handful of times. The chain joins TRBV20-1 to TRBJ1-1; D is perhaps TRBD1 (5 bases). Per germline, CDR1 DFQATT and CDR2 SNEGSKA (reference sequence). CDR3 size: 16 residues. The ends were cut back, 3 bases at V and 3 bases at J, with 20 bases in the middle. The CDR3 DNA sequence: TGCAGTGCTAGCTCAATCAGGGCGGCGGTGGACACTGAAGCTTTCTTT. This encodes CSASSIRAAVDTEAFF.

The chain links TRBV5-1 to TRBJ2-7; D ambiguous. CDR1 and CDR2 from the germline V gene are SGHRS and YFSETQ. V was trimmed by 3 bases and J by 0 bases, leaving 7 bases between them. The CDR3 is made up of 13 amino acids. Here the CDR3 DNA reads TGCGCCAGCAGCTCCTTGAGCTCCTACGAGCAGTACTTC. Its translation is CASSSLSSYEQYF.

The genes are TRBV6-1 and TRBJ2-7; TRBD2 matches 8 bases. Unmatched junction bases numbered 14, after V lost 8 bases and J lost 5 bases. Germline assignment: CDR1 MNHNS and CDR2 SASEGT. This CDR3 has 15 residues. The CDR3: CASRPGGLSNNEQYF. The CDR3 nucleotides read TGTGCCAGCCGGCCGGGAGGGTTGTCGAATAACGAGCAGTACTTC.

This clonotype appeared a few times. V gene TRBV28 combines with J gene TRBJ1-4, with TRBD1 as a possible D gene (6 bases). CDR1 is MDHEN and CDR2 is SYDVKM in the germline V gene. The CDR3 contains 14 residues. V was clipped by 6 bases and J by 8 bases, with 16 bases between them. The CDR3 is CASSLGGGTEKLFF. The CDR3 DNA is TGTGCCAGCAGCCTCGGTGGAGGGACAGAAAAACTGTTTTTT.

A remark on this clonotype: Because it lacks the conserved phenylalanine or tryptophan at the end, this CDR3 is likely a read error. The chain joins TRBV6-1 to TRBJ2-7; maybe TRBD1 (6 bases). The CDR3 has 13 amino acids. The V and J ends lost 8 bases and 6 bases respectively, with 17 bases between them. Per germline, CDR1 MNHNS and CDR2 SASEGT. CDR3 sequence reads: CASGSSGDREQYC. The DNA of the CDR3 is TGTGCCAGCGGTAGTTCAGGGGATCGCGAGCAGTACTGC.